Reported below is one T cell receptor beta chain. The target antigen is unknown. The CDR3 loop spans 11 amino acids. Deletions cut 2 bases from V and 9 bases from J, with 5 bases between. Germline V CDR1 and CDR2: MDHEN, SYDVKM. This record comes from a study of cytomegalovirus exposure and HLA in healthy donors. General observations from the study: Earlier results showed most TCR beta V segments being productive about 87% or about 30% of the time. When analyzed later, a missense DCLRE1C variant was found to be linked to TCR beta V- and J-gene trimming. Cytomegalovirus association was assigned to 150 to 200 TCR beta chains. Certain indistinguishable V segments, among them TRBV6-2 and TRBV6-3, were excluded.

Primers included in the PCR were 60 Vbeta and 13 Jbeta primers. Clones were read by immunoSEQ multiplex PCR, and TCRdb kept only the in-frame ones, dropping some. In the table there are about 120,000 clones, about 76% of which are singletons. V and J are TRBV28 and TRBJ1-5; the D is unclear. The sequence was obtained from a woman in her 40s in good health and CMV-seronegative. The sample was PBMCs. CDR3 region: CASSLPGPQHF. The CDR3 DNA sequence: TGTGCCAGCAGTTTACCCGGGCCCCAGCATTTT.